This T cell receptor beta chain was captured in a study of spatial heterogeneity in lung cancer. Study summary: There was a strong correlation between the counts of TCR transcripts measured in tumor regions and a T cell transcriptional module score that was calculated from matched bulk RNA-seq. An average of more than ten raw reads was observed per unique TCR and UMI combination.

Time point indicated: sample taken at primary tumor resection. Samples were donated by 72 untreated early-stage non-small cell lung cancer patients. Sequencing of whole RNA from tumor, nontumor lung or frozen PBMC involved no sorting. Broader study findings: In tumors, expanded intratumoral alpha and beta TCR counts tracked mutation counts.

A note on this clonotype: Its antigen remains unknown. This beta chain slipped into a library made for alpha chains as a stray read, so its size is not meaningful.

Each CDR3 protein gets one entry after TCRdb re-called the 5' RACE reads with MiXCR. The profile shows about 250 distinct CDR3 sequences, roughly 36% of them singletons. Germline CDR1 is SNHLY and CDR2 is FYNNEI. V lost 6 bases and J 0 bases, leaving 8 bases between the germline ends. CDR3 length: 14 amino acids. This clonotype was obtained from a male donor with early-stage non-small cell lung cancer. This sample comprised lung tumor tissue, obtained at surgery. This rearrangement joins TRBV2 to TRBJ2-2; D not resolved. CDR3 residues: CASRIDTNTGELFF. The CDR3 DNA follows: TGTGCCAGCAGGATAGATACGAACACCGGGGAGCTGTTTTTT.